The TCR beta chain under discussion was sequenced for a study of early T cells in non-severe SARS-CoV-2 infection. For the study at large: Sequencing targeted bulk RNA from unsorted whole blood, leaving chains unpaired. Overall study findings and caveats: Anti-spike CD8 specificities were favored by VDJdb matching, whose results missed private and CD4 specificities.

The CDR3 has 10 residues. V shed 4 bases and J shed 6 bases, with 4 bases lying between them. Per germline, CDR1 MNHNS and CDR2 SASEGT. This clonotype was observed a few times. What it binds is unknown. The library protocol tagged individual cDNA molecules with unique molecular identifiers. TCRdb processed the 5' RACE reads anew with MiXCR; each CDR3 protein has one entry. The sample shows about 50,000 distinct CDR3 sequences, around a tenth of them seen only once. This rearrangement joins TRBV6-1 to TRBJ2-7; D ambiguous. This TCR was sampled from an adult who was a healthcare worker with PCR-confirmed SARS-CoV-2 infection or an uninfected control (not recorded which). Sample: whole blood, taken at baseline. CDR3 in DNA: TGTGCCAGCAGTGCGGTCGAGCAGTACTTC. Its protein product is CASSAVEQYF.